This TCR beta chain originates from a study of CD8 T cells in Susac syndrome. From blood CD8+ and CD4+ T cells, the TCR beta chain was sequenced. Negative isolation yielded CD4+ and CD8+ T cells, and FACS enriched TEMRA cells. Germline-derived CDR1 and CDR2 are SNHLY and FYNNEI. V lost 7 bases and J lost 3; bases outside the gene matches: 10. This CDR3 comprises 16 residues. An input of roughly 0.5 to 1 ug of RNA was subjected to reverse transcription using random hexamers. The TCR beta CDR3 was amplified by immunoSEQ multiplex PCR across 54 Vbeta, 13 Jbeta. TCRdb reprocessed the immunoSEQ multiplex PCR reads with MiXCR, giving one entry per CDR3 protein. This table holds about 210,000 distinct CDR3 sequences, roughly 96% found once.

The chain recombines TRBV2 with TRBJ2-1; the match to TRBD1 covers 9 bases. Sequenced material: CD4+ T cells from PBMCs. This receptor was obtained from a human donor with multiple sclerosis. The CDR3 DNA reads as TGTGCCAGCAACCCCTTGACGGGACAGGGCTACAATGAGCAGTTCTTC. Translation: CASNPLTGQGYNEQFF.